The sample holds a few counts of the clone carrying this T cell receptor (beta chain). The antigen is undetermined. These data are taken from a study of beta chain features in type 1 diabetes. Looking at the study overall: On cell yields, gender and age, patients and healthy donors were similar.

Per germline, CDR1 SGHTA and CDR2 FQGNSA. The CDR3 extends over 16 amino acids. V gave up 5 bases and J gave up 0 bases; unmatched junction bases: 6. Study-level points and caveats: In all four CD4+ subsets, TCRB CDR3 length was significantly, moderately reduced in type 1 diabetes. Healthy donors had naive, central memory and Treg TCRB repertoires that appeared less similar than those seen among patients. Unsettled here was the matter of whether HLA type influences TCRB rearrangement.

The authors sorted CD4+ naive, central memory, regulatory and stem cell-like memory cells via CD45RO/CCR7/CD25/CD127/CD95/CD27. Expressed TCRB transcripts were sequenced because the isolated RNA had all been reverse transcribed beforehand. Using immunoSEQ multiplex PCR, the repertoire was profiled, and TCRdb retains in-frame clones only, with some absent. This table holds a few hundred thousand clones, 20% to 25% found once. This sequence was found in a woman aged 25 to 39 with type 1 diabetes. The genes are TRBV7-2 and TRBJ1-1; 10 bases map to TRBD1. Sample: naive CD4+ T cells from blood. The CDR3, as DNA: TGTGCCAGCAGCCAGGGACAGGGGTACGTGAACACTGAAGCTTTCTTT. Protein sequence: CASSQGQGYVNTEAFF.